Shown below are 32 T cell receptor beta chains from a single sample sequenced in a study of beta chain features in type 1 diabetes. Expressed TCRB transcripts were sequenced, since all the RNA that had been isolated was reverse transcribed. The protocol was immunoSEQ multiplex PCR, while the TCRdb copy is restricted to in-frame clones and leaves out a portion. The sample includes more than 300,000 clones, less than 10% seen only once; the top ten take less than 0.5%. The sample was central memory CD4+ T cells from blood. The receptors come from a young woman in good health.

This clone was seen more than once but under ten times. The V and J genes are TRBV5-6 and TRBJ2-2; D is unresolved. Germline lookup yields CDR1 SGHDT and CDR2 YYEEEE. The CDR3 consists of 16 residues. The germline V and J ends were trimmed by 0 bases and 3 bases, with 12 bases remaining between them. DNA for the CDR3: TGTGCCAGCAGCTTGGGGAGCCGGATGGACACCGGGGAGCTGTTTTTT. Residues: CASSLGSRMDTGELFF.

In this sample, this clone turned up many times. This same CDR3 is encoded by further DNA sequences in the sample. DNA for the CDR3: TGTGCCAGCTCACCAGACAGACACTACGAGCAGTACTTC. It specifies CASSPDRHYEQYF. V is TRBV18 and J is TRBJ2-7; D might be TRBD1 (5 bases). The CDR3 is made up of 13 amino acids. V lost 2 bases, J lost 3 bases, and 8 bases lay in between. Germline V gene sequence: CDR1 KGHSH, CDR2 LQKENI.

The J gene is TRBJ2-7, the V gene TRBV7-2; TRBD2 might be the D (6 bases). V shed 5 bases and J shed 2 bases, with 16 bases lying between them. There are 15 residues in the CDR3. Germline CDR1 and CDR2: SGHTA and FQGNSA. In nucleotides, the CDR3 is TGTGCCAGCAGCCCCGCGCCGGGAGACACCTACGAGCAGTACTTC. This codes for CASSPAPGDTYEQYF.

The gene calls are TRBV6-5 and TRBJ1-1; D is unresolved. The CDR3 spans 14 residues. V was cut by 2 bases and J by 3 bases, with 10 bases left in between. CDR1 and CDR2 from the germline V gene are MNHEY and SVGAGI. Here the CDR3 DNA reads TGTGCCAGCAGTTACCCCGGACGGGACACTGAAGCTTTCTTT. Translation: CASSYPGRDTEAFF.

V is TRBV11-2 and J is TRBJ2-5; 13 bases fit TRBD2. This CDR3 has 17 amino acids. Germline CDR1 SGHAT, CDR2 FQNNGV. V trimming: 1 base; J trimming: 2 bases; junction bases outside the gene matches: 4. The CDR3 DNA reads as TGTGCCAGCAGCTTAGGGCGACTAGCGGGAGGTCAAGAGACCCAGTACTTC. This encodes CASSLGRLAGGQETQYF.

The genes are TRBV5-4 and TRBJ2-7; D gene ambiguous. There are 15 residues in the CDR3. The V gene's germline CDR1 is SGHNT and CDR2 YYREEE (reference sequence). Trimming left V 4 bases short and J 0 bases short, with 14 bases between. CDR3 in amino acids: CASSLGAGSSYEQYF. DNA of the CDR3: TGTGCCAGCAGCCTTGGCGCAGGCAGCTCCTACGAGCAGTACTTC.

This clone occurred a few times. This rearrangement joins TRBV10-3 to TRBJ2-3; a possible D gene is TRBD2 (5 bases). The CDR3 length is 17 residues. Germline V gives CDR1 ENHRY, CDR2 SYGVKD. The V gene lost 11 bases and the J gene lost 3 bases, with 27 bases spanning the gap. CDR3 nucleotide sequence: TGTGCCCCGCCCGCCATGGAGGCCGATGCGAGTACAGATACGCAGTATTTT. Protein sequence: CAPPAMEADASTDTQYF.

The J gene is TRBJ2-5, the V gene TRBV6-6, with 7 nucleotides matching TRBD1. Matching the DNA end better, TRBJ2-7 makes the J call doubtful. CDR1 MNHNY and CDR2 SVGAGI come from the germline V gene (reference sequence). The length of the CDR3 is 14 residues. The chain's CDR3 is CASRPVSGGYEQYF. The DNA of the CDR3 is TGTGCCAGCAGGCCCGTATCAGGGGGCTACGAGCAGTACTTC.

This chain connects TRBV5-5 to TRBJ2-1; 9 nucleotides line up with TRBD1. The CDR3 is 17 residues long. Germline CDR1 reads SGHKS; CDR2 reads YYEKEE (reference sequence). J lost 3 bases, V lost 6 bases, and 13 bases had no gene match. The CDR3 sequence is CASNHHPPGQGYNEQFF. The DNA for the CDR3 is TGTGCCAGCAACCACCACCCACCGGGACAGGGCTACAATGAGCAGTTCTTC.

Only a few counts were recorded for this clone. The chain employs TRBV5-6 and TRBJ1-1; TRBD1 matches at 8 bases. The CDR3 spans 15 residues. V shed 3 bases and J 5 bases; nucleotides not matched to a gene: 9. Germline assignment: CDR1 SGHDT and CDR2 YYEEEE. CDR3 sequence: CASSYRDRLRTEAFF. CDR3 nucleotides: TGTGCCAGCAGCTACCGGGACAGGTTGCGGACTGAAGCTTTCTTT.

The chain employs TRBV7-8 and TRBJ2-1, with D uncertain. Looked up from germline, CDR1 is SGHVS and CDR2 is FQNEAQ. The V and J ends lost 7 bases and 4 bases respectively, with 14 bases between them. This CDR3 is built from 14 residues. The CDR3 DNA follows: TGTGCCAGCACCGAATCTGTCCCTTACAATGAGCAGTTCTTC. It yields the protein CASTESVPYNEQFF.

This clone was seen only a few times. The genes are TRBV5-4 and TRBJ1-2, with a tentative D call TRBD1 (5 bases). Germline values: CDR1 SGHNT, CDR2 YYREEE (reference sequence). CDR3 length: 16 amino acids. Trimming cost V 4 bases and J 3 bases, with 19 bases left between them. CDR3 loop: CASSPGGGRSDYGYTF. CDR3 in DNA: TGTGCCAGCAGCCCCGGGGGAGGGAGATCGGACTATGGCTACACCTTC.

A few counts support this clone. The chain combines TRBV7-2 with TRBJ1-2, with TRBD1 matching over 8 bases. The CDR3 contains 13 residues. Per germline, CDR1 SGHTA and CDR2 FQGNSA. The V and J ends lost 6 bases and 8 bases, in that order; junction bases with no gene match: 8. Here the CDR3 reads CASRYQTGDGYTF. The CDR3 DNA reads TGTGCCAGCAGATATCAGACAGGGGACGGCTACACCTTC.

This clone was recorded a few times. V and J are TRBV27 and TRBJ1-5; TRBD1 is a possible D gene (6 bases). Trimming pared 5 bases from V and 1 base from J, leaving 15 bases between. Germline CDR1 and CDR2: MNHEY and SMNVEV (reference sequence). The CDR3 covers 16 residues. The CDR3 DNA follows: TGTGCCAGCAGTCCATGGGGGGCGGTGAGCAATCAGCCCCAGCATTTT. Its protein is CASSPWGAVSNQPQHF.

In this sample, this clone turned up many times. The J gene is TRBJ2-1, the V gene TRBV28; D may correspond to TRBD1 or TRBD2 (5 bases each). With 5 bases removed from V and 4 bases from J, the gap between germline ends came to 12 bases. This CDR3 is 14 amino acids long. Germline V CDR1 and CDR2: MDHEN, SYDVKM. Written as DNA, the CDR3 is TGTGCCAGCAGTGCACCGGGACCTTACAATGAGCAGTTCTTC. Translated, it gives CASSAPGPYNEQFF.

The chain combines TRBV10-3 with TRBJ2-2, with 8 bases that match TRBD1. The CDR3 loop spans 15 amino acids. Germline CDR1 and CDR2: ENHRY and SYGVKD. With V trimmed by 3 bases and J by 5 bases, 5 bases remained unmatched. CDR3 residues: CAISEGQGFTGELFF. In nucleotides, the CDR3 is TGTGCCATCAGTGAAGGACAGGGTTTTACCGGGGAGCTGTTTTTT.

This chain joins TRBV7-2 and TRBJ2-7; TRBD1 agrees at 10 bases. The CDR3 runs 15 residues. Germline V CDR1 and CDR2: SGHTA, FQGNSA. Trimming took 5 bases from V and 3 from J; bases not matched to a gene: 7. The CDR3 sequence: CASSPDRGQFYEQYF. The CDR3 nucleotides read TGTGCCAGCAGCCCCGACAGGGGGCAATTCTACGAGCAGTACTTC.

In its sample, this clone was seen a few times. J is TRBJ1-6 and V is TRBV7-9; D unresolved. Per germline, CDR1 SEHNR and CDR2 FQNEAQ (reference sequence). The CDR3 runs 15 residues. The V gene lost 3 bases and the J gene lost 7 bases, with 13 bases spanning the gap. In DNA, the CDR3 is TGTGCCAGCAGCTTCAGCAGGATTAAGAATTCACCCCTCCACTTT. Its translation is CASSFSRIKNSPLHF.

CDR3 residues: CASSLGAGAVIYGYTF. CDR3 sequence (DNA): TGTGCCAGCAGCTTGGGTGCAGGGGCAGTAATCTATGGCTACACCTTC. The V and J genes are TRBV5-5 and TRBJ1-2, with a possible D match to TRBD1 (6 bases). The V gene's germline CDR1 is SGHKS and CDR2 YYEKEE (reference sequence). The CDR3 covers 16 residues. Trimming pared 0 bases from V and 4 bases from J, leaving 16 bases between.

This clone has a handful of counts. This rearrangement joins TRBV18 to TRBJ1-5; D unclear. Deletions cut 3 bases from V and 0 bases from J, with 15 bases between. Germline V gene data show CDR1 as KGHSH and CDR2 as LQKENI. The CDR3 loop spans 17 amino acids. CDR3 in DNA: TGTGCCAGCTCACCTGATGAAGGGTTTTATAGCAATCAGCCCCAGCATTTT. It specifies CASSPDEGFYSNQPQHF.

This clone has only a few counts. V gene TRBV28 combines with J gene TRBJ1-5; D unclear. The ends were cut back, 4 bases at V and 4 bases at J, with 8 bases in the middle. CDR1 MDHEN and CDR2 SYDVKM come from the germline V gene. The CDR3 is 13 residues long. The CDR3 sequence is CASSWAVNQPQHF. As DNA, the CDR3 is TGTGCCAGCAGTTGGGCAGTAAATCAGCCCCAGCATTTT.

This clone was observed a handful of times. This chain connects TRBV6-5 to TRBJ2-1; tentative D call: TRBD2 (6 bases). CDR1 and CDR2 (germline): MNHEY, SVGAGI. V was cut by 5 bases and J by 6 bases, with 11 bases left in between. The CDR3 has 13 residues. The CDR3 DNA is TGTGCCAGCAGTCCGGGACTTAGCAATGAGCAGTTCTTC. It translates to CASSPGLSNEQFF.

This clone was seen ten or more times. J is TRBJ1-1 and V is TRBV4-2; D is unresolved. Between the trimmed V and J ends, which lost 0 bases and 11 bases, there was a span of 13 bases. This CDR3 spans 13 amino acids. The germline gives CDR1 LGHNA, CDR2 YNFKEQ. The DNA for the CDR3 is TGTGCCAGCAGCCAAGATCGAGTCCGCGAGGCTTTCTTT. Translated, it gives CASSQDRVREAFF.

This clone has just a few counts. The chain recombines TRBV7-2 with TRBJ1-1; D gene uncertain. Germline V gene lookup returns CDR1 SGHTA and CDR2 FQGNSA. The V gene lost 5 bases and the J gene lost 1 base, with 8 bases spanning the gap. This CDR3 spans 13 amino acids. CDR3 protein: CASSLTRNTEAFF. The DNA of the CDR3 is TGTGCCAGCAGCCTAACACGGAACACTGAAGCTTTCTTT.

This clone has a handful of counts. This chain links TRBV18 with TRBJ2-3; tentative D call: TRBD2 (6 bases). Per germline, CDR1 KGHSH and CDR2 LQKENI. This CDR3 is built from 16 residues. The V gene lost 0 bases and the J gene lost 1 base, with 11 bases spanning the gap. The DNA of the CDR3 is TGTGCCAGCTCACCACCGGCTAGCGCACGCACAGATACGCAGTATTTT. It translates to CASSPPASARTDTQYF.

This chain joins TRBV7-8 and TRBJ1-2; 10 nucleotides match TRBD1. Trimming took 5 bases from V and 2 from J; bases not matched to a gene: 5. The CDR3 contains 15 residues. The germline gives CDR1 SGHVS, CDR2 FQNEAQ. The CDR3 sequence is CASSPRQGANYGYTF. CDR3 nucleotides: TGTGCCAGCAGCCCCAGACAGGGGGCAAACTATGGCTACACCTTC.

This clone was counted a few times. This chain uses TRBV5-1 with TRBJ1-5; D unclear. This CDR3 is built from 14 residues. Germline CDR1 is SGHRS and CDR2 is YFSETQ. V lost 0 bases and J 3 bases, leaving 7 bases between the germline ends. The CDR3 loop is CASSLDSPNQPQHF. CDR3 in DNA: TGCGCCAGCAGCTTGGACAGCCCCAATCAGCCCCAGCATTTT.

The sample holds a few counts of this clone. V usage is TRBV5-1 and J usage is TRBJ2-7; D ambiguous. This CDR3 has 15 residues. Per the germline V gene, CDR1 is SGHRS and CDR2 is YFSETQ. The germline V and J ends were trimmed by 1 base and 5 bases, with 16 bases remaining between them. The chain's CDR3 is CASSLSTMASHEQYF. CDR3 nucleotides: TGCGCCAGCAGCTTGTCTACCATGGCTTCGCACGAGCAGTACTTC.

This rearrangement joins TRBV28 to TRBJ2-7; 9 nucleotides line up with TRBD1. Trimming took 5 bases from V and 3 from J; bases not matched to a gene: 5. Per germline, CDR1 MDHEN and CDR2 SYDVKM. CDR3 length: 14 amino acids. The CDR3 loop reads CASSERQGGYEQYF. In nucleotides, the CDR3 is TGTGCCAGCAGTGAACGACAGGGGGGCTACGAGCAGTACTTC.

There are a few counts of this clone. The rearrangement uses TRBV7-9 and TRBJ2-3, with a weak D call TRBD2 (5 bases). V lost 3 bases to trimming and J lost 5 bases, with 12 bases between them. The CDR3 runs 14 residues. The germline V gene encodes CDR1 SEHNR and CDR2 FQNEAQ (reference sequence). CDR3 protein: CASSFGVGGDTQYF. The CDR3 nucleotides are TGTGCCAGCAGCTTTGGGGTCGGAGGAGATACGCAGTATTTT.

This clone was seen only a few times. The V call is TRBV11-2, the J call TRBJ2-1; 12 nucleotides align to TRBD2. Germline V gene sequence: CDR1 SGHAT, CDR2 FQNNGV. There are 15 residues in the CDR3. V lost 4 bases to trimming and J lost 5 bases; unmatched junction nucleotides: 3. The DNA for the CDR3 is TGTGCCAGCAGCTGGACTAGCGGGACAAACAATGAGCAGTTCTTC. Translation: CASSWTSGTNNEQFF.

This clone has only a few counts. The chain joins TRBV9 to TRBJ2-2; TRBD2 matches at 7 bases. Germline trimming cut 4 bases from V and 1 base from J; bases unmatched to any gene: 13. From germline, CDR1 is SGDLS and CDR2 YYNGEE. The CDR3 extends over 18 amino acids. The CDR3 nucleotides read TGTGCCAGCAGCACCCACCCCACTAGCGAGGAGAACACCGGGGAGCTGTTTTTT. It translates to CASSTHPTSEENTGELFF.